A selection of T cell receptor beta chains follows, all from one sample in a study of cytomegalovirus exposure and HLA in healthy donors. Some clones are missing from TCRdb's copy, which holds only in-frame ones; the method was immunoSEQ multiplex PCR. This sample has some 180,000 clones; about 81% occur once, and the top ten carry 1.5%. Sequencing was carried out using PBMCs. The receptor set was obtained from a man in his forties in good health and CMV-seronegative. Each CDR3 is given with its conserved first and last residue. D genes are given only for firm matches. Not all rows give a size; the values are once, few, many and, for expanded clones, a class.

d_gene	v_gene	abundance	j_gene	CDR3nt	CDR3aa
TRBD1	TRBV2	NA	TRBJ2-2	TGTGCCAGCAGGCCGACAGGGATAGGCACCGGGGAGCTGTTTTTT	CASRPTGIGTGELFF
TRBD1	TRBV28	NA	TRBJ1-2	TGTGCCAGCAGTTTCCCCCTATCTCGGACAGGTGGGCACACCTTC	CASSFPLSRTGGHTF
TRBD1	TRBV5-1	NA	TRBJ1-2	TGCGCCAGCAGAACAGGGGGTTCGAACTATGGCTACACCTTC	CASRTGGSNYGYTF
NA	TRBV10-3	NA	TRBJ1-5	TGTGCCATCAGTGCGAATCAGGGAAGTGGGCAGCCCCAGCATTTT	CAISANQGSGQPQHF
NA	TRBV6-6	NA	TRBJ2-5	TGTGCCAGCAGTCCTACGGAGACCCAGTACTTC	CASSPTETQYF
NA	TRBV30	NA	TRBJ1-5	TGTGCCTGGAATAAGGGAGGTAGCAATCAGCCCCAGCATTTT	CAWNKGGSNQPQHF
TRBD2	TRBV7-2	NA	TRBJ2-5	TGTGCCAGCAGTCGTGTCGGGGGGTCGGGGGAGACCCAGTACTTC	CASSRVGGSGETQYF
TRBD2	TRBV9	NA	TRBJ2-1	TGTGCCAGCAGCGTAGCTCCGACGGCGGGAGGGCGGAATGAGCAGTTCTTC	CASSVAPTAGGRNEQFF
TRBD1	TRBV7-3	NA	TRBJ1-2	TGTGCCAGCAGGGGGGACAGGGCCTATGGCTACACCTTC	CASRGDRAYGYTF
TRBD1	TRBV18	NA	TRBJ2-6	TGTGCCAGCTCATGGATAAGGGACAGATTCTCTGGGGCCAACGTCCTGACTTTC	CASSWIRDRFSGANVLTF
NA	TRBV10-3	NA	TRBJ1-2	TGTGCCATCAGTGCAGGGGTATATGGCTACACCTTC	CAISAGVYGYTF
NA	TRBV29-1	NA	TRBJ1-6	TGCAGCGTTCGGGGAACAATGAATTCACCCCTCCACTTT	CSVRGTMNSPLHF
NA	TRBV30	NA	TRBJ2-7	TGTGCCTGGATGACGAAGAGGTACGGAATGGGGCAGTACTTC	CAWMTKRYGMGQYF
TRBD1	TRBV27	NA	TRBJ2-5	TGTGCCAGCCAAGACAGGGTTGAGGAGACCCAGTACTTC	CASQDRVEETQYF
TRBD1	TRBV13	NA	TRBJ1-1	TGTGCCAGCAGCTTGACAGGGATTGAAGCTTTCTTT	CASSLTGIEAFF
NA	TRBV6-6	NA	TRBJ2-7	TGTGCCAGCAGTTCCTCGGGGAGGAACTACGAGCAGTACTTC	CASSSSGRNYEQYF
NA	TRBV11-2	NA	TRBJ2-7	TGTGCCAGCAGCTTATACCAGGGAGGTGGTGAGCAGTACTTC	CASSLYQGGGEQYF
NA	TRBV11-2	few	TRBJ2-7	TGTGCCAGCAGCTTACAGGGATTGGGATCCTCGGGCTACGAGCAGTACTTC	CASSLQGLGSSGYEQYF
NA	TRBV11-1	NA	TRBJ1-2	TGTGCCAGCAGGGAATATGTAAGAAGACTTTCCTATGGCTACACCTTC	CASREYVRRLSYGYTF
NA	TRBV28	once	TRBJ1-2	TGTGCCAGCAGTGACCTTCTCGGGGGGCTGGGTGGCTACACCTTC	CASSDLLGGLGGYTF
TRBD2	TRBV7-2	NA	TRBJ2-5	TGTGCCAGCAGCCCCCAGGCGGGAGCAGGCGAGACCCAGTACTTC	CASSPQAGAGETQYF
NA	TRBV4-3	NA	TRBJ2-7	TGCGCCAGCAGTCAAGGAATAGGGGGAGCTTACGAGCAGTACTTC	CASSQGIGGAYEQYF
TRBD1	TRBV18	NA	TRBJ1-5	TGTGCCAGCTCACCAGCGACAGGGCGGAATCAGCCCCAGCATTTT	CASSPATGRNQPQHF
TRBD2	TRBV5-5	NA	TRBJ2-3	TGTGCCAGCAGCTTGCCGGCGCGGGGGGGGGCAGATACGCAGTATTTT	CASSLPARGGADTQYF
NA	TRBV25-1	NA	TRBJ2-3	TGTGCCAGCAGTGAACCGCTGGGGGCACTAGCGCCGAGGGATACGCAGTATTTT	CASSEPLGALAPRDTQYF
NA	TRBV19	few	TRBJ1-2	TGTGCCAGTAGTACTACCGCGTATGGCTACACCTTC	CASSTTAYGYTF
TRBD2	TRBV9	once	TRBJ2-3	TGTGCCAGCAGCGTAGTTCTAGCGGGCAACACAGATACGCAGTATTTT	CASSVVLAGNTDTQYF
NA	TRBV5-8	NA	TRBJ2-5	TGTGCCAGCAGCGCGGGGACCGCAAAGGGAGAGACCCAGTACTTC	CASSAGTAKGETQYF
NA	TRBV5-1	NA	TRBJ2-7	TGCGCCAGCAGCTTAGCGGAACTAGCCTACGAGCAGTACTTC	CASSLAELAYEQYF
NA	TRBV5-1	few	TRBJ1-1	TGCGCCAGCAGCTTGGACCCTTATCAGGGGTATGGCACTGAAGCTTTCTTT	CASSLDPYQGYGTEAFF
NA	TRBV30	NA	TRBJ2-6	TGTGCCTGGAGTCTCGGGGTAAAAGTCCTGACTTTC	CAWSLGVKVLTF
NA	TRBV5-1	NA	TRBJ1-6	TGCGCCAGCAGCACCCAGGGAGGGGATAATTCACCCCTCCACTTT	CASSTQGGDNSPLHF
TRBD1	TRBV5-8	NA	TRBJ1-5	TGTGCCAGCAGCTTGGTTGGACAGGGTGGAGCTCAGCCCCAGCATTTT	CASSLVGQGGAQPQHF
NA	TRBV10-1	NA	TRBJ2-7	TGCGCCACCCGGAAATGTCGGGGCTACGAGCAGTACTTC	CATRKCRGYEQYF
TRBD1	TRBV14	NA	TRBJ2-5	TGTGCCAGCAGCCAAGATTGGACAGGGGCCTCCAGGACCCAGTACTTC	CASSQDWTGASRTQYF
NA	TRBV5-4	NA	TRBJ1-1	TGTGCCAGCAGCTTGGGGAAGGGAGACACTGAAGCTTTCTTT	CASSLGKGDTEAFF
NA	TRBV7-9	NA	TRBJ2-6	TGTGCCAGCAGCTTAGCGGGGGCGGGTTCTGGGGCCAACGTCCTGACTTTC	CASSLAGAGSGANVLTF
NA	TRBV10-2	NA	TRBJ2-2	TGCGCCAGCAGACCAAGAGCTCAGCGAGGGAACACCGGGGAGCTGTTTTTT	CASRPRAQRGNTGELFF
NA	TRBV5-1	once	TRBJ2-3	TGCGCCAGCAGCCCTTATAAAAGCACAGATACGCAGTATTTT	CASSPYKSTDTQYF